Listed below are T cell receptor beta chains from one sample, sequenced in a study. TCRdb independently ran MiXCR on the 5' RACE reads; one entry per CDR3 protein. The sample comprises about 32,000 distinct CDR3 sequences, over 25% of which are singletons, and about 2.3% rests with the top ten. The material sequenced was tumor-infiltrating Tregs sorted from the breast tumor. These receptors were collected from a female donor with breast cancer. The CDR3 runs from the conserved cysteine through the conserved F or W. The D gene is left open where the match is weak. The size of a clone is reported for some rows only, either as once, few or many, or as a class for expanded clones.

J gene	clone size	D gene	V gene	CDR3 DNA	CDR3 protein
TRBJ2-1	few	TRBD2	TRBV7-9	TGTGCCAGCAGCCCCCGCAAGCGGGAGGACTACAATGAGCAGTTCTTC	CASSPRKREDYNEQFF
TRBJ1-2	few	.	TRBV9	TGTGCCAGCAGCCTCGACAGGACGGGTGGCTATGGCTACACCTTC	CASSLDRTGGYGYTF
TRBJ2-7	many	.	TRBV9	TGTGCCAGCAGCGTAGGGGGGAGCTCCTACGAGCAGTACTTC	CASSVGGSSYEQYF
TRBJ2-5	.	TRBD1	TRBV5-1	TGCGCCAGCAGCTACGACAGGGGAGGCGGAGAGACCCAGTACTTC	CASSYDRGGGETQYF
TRBJ2-7	many	TRBD1	TRBV11-2	TGTGCCAGCAGCTTGGAAGGCTCCGGACAGGGGTACTTC	CASSLEGSGQGYF
TRBJ2-1	many	.	TRBV5-4	TGTGCCAGCAGCTTTGGGCTCTACAATGAGCAGTTCTTC	CASSFGLYNEQFF
TRBJ2-1	many	TRBD1	TRBV6-2/TRBV6-3	TGTGCCAGCAGTTCGGACAGGTACAATGAGCAGTTCTTC	CASSSDRYNEQFF
TRBJ2-7	many	.	TRBV24-1	TGTGCCACCAGTGATTTGTACGGGACCGAGCAGTACTTC	CATSDLYGTEQYF
TRBJ2-1	many	TRBD2	TRBV7-6	TGTGCCAGCAGCTTAGATCGTCAGCGGGAGTCCGTCTACAATGAGCAGTTCTTC	CASSLDRQRESVYNEQFF
TRBJ1-5	many	TRBD1	TRBV6-1	TGTGCCAGCAGTTACCAGGGGGCGCGCAATCAGCCCCAGCATTTT	CASSYQGARNQPQHF
TRBJ2-3	.	TRBD2	TRBV28	TGTGCCAGCAGTACGGGGGGGCTTGGTAGCATAGATACGCAGTATTTT	CASSTGGLGSIDTQYF
TRBJ2-3	many	.	TRBV11-3	TGTGCCAGCAGCCCCCTGGGAACAGATACGCAGTATTTT	CASSPLGTDTQYF
TRBJ2-1	few	.	TRBV30	TGTGCCTGGAGTAGGGAGAGCTACAATGAGCAGTTCTTC	CAWSRESYNEQFF
TRBJ2-1	few	.	TRBV11-2	TGTGCCAGCAGCTTTCTAGATTTCGGCGAGCAGTTCTTC	CASSFLDFGEQFF
TRBJ2-1	few	TRBD1	TRBV20-1	TGCAGTGCTAGAGACGGGGACAGCAATGAGCAGTTCTTC	CSARDGDSNEQFF
TRBJ1-2	.	TRBD1	TRBV6-5	TGTGCCGGCAGGTTACAAGGGACAGTGGGCATATATGGCTACACCTTC	CAGRLQGTVGIYGYTF
TRBJ2-1	few	TRBD2	TRBV12-3/TRBV12-4	TGTGCCAGCAGTCATTTAGGGATAGCGGGAGGAAATGAGCAGTTCTTC	CASSHLGIAGGNEQFF
TRBJ2-7	.	.	TRBV6-6	TGTGCCAGCAGCGCCCTTTACGAGCAGTACTTC	CASSALYEQYF
TRBJ1-5	few	.	TRBV20-1	TGCAGTGCTAGTTTATTCGGCGCCAATCAGCCCCAGCATTTT	CSASLFGANQPQHF
TRBJ1-2	.	.	TRBV6-5	TGTGCCAGCAACCCGGACAGCGGTAACTATGGCTACACCTTC	CASNPDSGNYGYTF
TRBJ2-1	many	.	TRBV6-5	TGTGCCAGCAGTTATCGGCCGAGCTCCTACAATGAGCAGTTCTTC	CASSYRPSSYNEQFF
TRBJ2-1	.	TRBD2	TRBV5-1	TGCGCCAGCAGCCCAACCACTAGCGGGAGCTCCTACAATGAGCAGTTCTTC	CASSPTTSGSSYNEQFF
TRBJ1-1	few	.	TRBV12-5	TGTGCTAGTGGTTTGGGGCAGGGGAACACTGAAGCTTTCTTT	CASGLGQGNTEAFF
TRBJ1-4	many	.	TRBV4-1	TGCGCCAGCAGCCAAGAAGCGTGGGGGGTAAGGGAAAAACTGTTTTTT	CASSQEAWGVREKLFF
TRBJ1-1	.	.	TRBV30	TGTGCCTGGAGTGTACGGGGGGAAGGGAACACTGAAGCTTTCTTT	CAWSVRGEGNTEAFF
TRBJ2-7	.	.	TRBV20-1	TGCAGTGCTAGAGTATGGGGGAGTTCCTACGAGCAGTACTTC	CSARVWGSSYEQYF
TRBJ1-2	few	TRBD1	TRBV30	TGTGCCTGGAATCGGGAGGGACAGGTGCTTTCTAACTATGGCTACACCTTC	CAWNREGQVLSNYGYTF
TRBJ2-1	many	.	TRBV6-5	TGTGCCAGCAGTTACCGTTGGGGCAACAATGAGCAGTTCTTC	CASSYRWGNNEQFF
TRBJ2-1	.	.	TRBV7-3	TGTGCCAGCAGCCCAGGGCTGACGAGCAATGAGCAGTTCTTC	CASSPGLTSNEQFF
TRBJ2-3	.	.	TRBV7-3	TGTGCCAGCAGCCCTATGGTGAGGGATACGCAGTATTTT	CASSPMVRDTQYF
TRBJ2-3	.	.	TRBV20-1	TGCAGTGCAAGCGCCAATGACGGGACGTACAATGAGCAGTATTTT	CSASANDGTYNEQYF
TRBJ1-1	.	.	TRBV6-5	TGTGCCAGCAGTTACCGGAACACTGAAGCTTTCTTT	CASSYRNTEAFF
TRBJ2-1	few	.	TRBV9	TGTGCCAGCAGCGTAGATATGGGGGCACTAGCGCGAGCCGATGAGCAGTTCTTC	CASSVDMGALARADEQFF
TRBJ1-5	.	.	TRBV6-1	TGTGCCAGCACCTTTCGACAGCAGAGACCTGATAGCAATCAGCCCCAGCATTTT	CASTFRQQRPDSNQPQHF
TRBJ1-3	.	TRBD1	TRBV5-1	TGCGCCAGCAAAATGGCGACAGGGACTGGAAACACCATATATTTT	CASKMATGTGNTIYF
TRBJ2-7	.	TRBD2	TRBV12-3/TRBV12-4	TGTGCCGGCAGGGGCGGGGGGTACGAGCAGTACTTC	CAGRGGGYEQYF
TRBJ1-5	.	.	TRBV18	TGTGCCAGCTCATCCGGGGCAGGACAGCCCCAGCATTTT	CASSSGAGQPQHF
TRBJ1-1	many	.	TRBV18	TGTGCCAGCTCACCAAGGACGGGGCCTGGGGTCACTGAAGCTTTCTTT	CASSPRTGPGVTEAFF
TRBJ1-2	many	.	TRBV29-1	TGCAGCGTTGAATCCGGGGGAGGAGGCTACACCTTC	CSVESGGGGYTF
TRBJ2-1	.	.	TRBV19	TGTGCCAGTAGGGGCTCAAAGGGCGGTGAGCAGTTCTTC	CASRGSKGGEQFF